This T cell receptor (beta chain) derives from a study of molecular identifiers for immune sequencing clone quantification (dated by TCRdb to about 2018). Study-level background: For a replicate experiment, RNA from roughly 20,000 or 100,000 naive CD8 T cells was divided into five aliquots, of which four were sequenced. The study was a methods study using CD8 T cells to benchmark molecular-identifier clustering-based TCR repertoire sequencing (MIDCIRS) and TCR RNA copy counting.

Findings and caveats that apply to the study as a whole: Highly expanded clone sizes could be underestimated because identical TCR molecules may share a barcode. The naive libraries included spiked-in Jurkat TCR RNA (about nine copies' worth), and this Jurkat TCR RNA is not part of the donor repertoire. Without barcode sub-clustering, chimeric consensus sequences inflated TCR diversity; chimeras reached as high as 47%. Spiked-in Jurkat TCR RNA equal to a single cell's worth was reported to be detectable even within 1,100,000 naive CD8 T cells. About 3 recovered TCR RNA copies per cell were obtained by modeling, versus roughly 9.7 by digital PCR, implying a capture efficiency of around 28%. In CMV-specific effector cells, clones with more than 20 RNA copies contained over 98% of molecules, whereas in naive cells such clones contained under 1% of molecules.

Library preparation used PCR. For sequencing, an Illumina HiSeq 4000 was employed. Bulk TCR libraries were generated as previously described, with the TCR primers listed in Table S5 used. Total RNA was purified with the Qiagen AllPrep DNA/RNA kit. Before analysis, reads from multiple sequencing runs of one library were combined. The source study handled its data this way. Reads were retained only if an exact TCR constant sequence was present, and the retained reads were trimmed to 150 nt and grouped according to their 12-nt molecular barcodes. Reads in each barcode group were sub-clustered using a 15% Levenshtein threshold, and a quality-weighted consensus sequence was built for each RNA molecule. Non-functional sequences were removed, as were lower-count sequences one edit away from another. Based on fitting two negative binomial distributions, any barcode sub-cluster with under 20% of the maximum read count was discarded. TCRdb reprocessed the public reads (quality trimming at Q25 with fastp, clone calling with MiXCR) and kept in-frame beta chains. Rows with one shared CDR3 protein collapse into an entry with the most common genes and DNA. These V and J calls rely on TCRdb rather than the paper's analysis. This sample lists 600,000 to 650,000 distinct CDR3 sequences; around 20% were detected once. The ten largest clones represent 0.7% to 1% of the sample.

With regard to this clonotype: Its antigen is still unknown. Since a much larger clone is just one base distant, this may be a read error.

Naive CD8 T cell libraries were made from about 20,000 to 1,000,000 sorted cells using 10%, 30% or 50% of purified RNA. On a BD FACSAria II, naive CD8 T cells were FACS-sorted as CD8+CD4-CCR7+CD45RA+ and collected into RLT Plus buffer. Detection sensitivity was tested by spiking Jurkat RNA equal to some 11 TCR copies' worth into samples containing about 20,000-1,000,000 naive CD8 T cells. Enrichment of CD8 T cells was done with RosetteSep CD8+ T Cell Enrichment Cocktail plus Ficoll-Paque, and ACK red cell lysis came afterward. Trimming takes 5 bases from V and 6 bases from J, and the germline ends sit 14 bases apart. Including the terminal cysteine and phenylalanine, the CDR3 comprises 13 residues. Here the CDR3 DNA is all that survives: 39 bases in frame from base 1. Looking up the germline V gene (reference sequence) yields CDR1 SEHNR and CDR2 FQNEAQ.

The sample comprised naive CD8+ T cells from blood, with Jurkat cell RNA spiked in. This sample's cell subset or site label indicates: FACS-sorted CD8+CD4-CCR7+CD45RA+ naive T cells. The TCR was taken from a human donor in good health. Some libraries in this study had Jurkat cell RNA spiked in. The sequence links TRBV7-9 to TRBJ2-7, with TRBD2 as a weak D call on 5 bases. The nucleotides are TGTGCCAGCAGCCCACAACTAGGGCCCGAGCAGTACTTC. This sequence encodes CASSPQLGPEQYF. Here the CDR3 is joined to the reference TRBV7-9 and TRBJ2-7 genes, and the full variable domain is: DTGVSQNPRHKITKRGQNVTFRCDPISEHNRLYWYRQTLGQGPEFLTYFQNEAQLEKSRLLSDRFSAERPKGSFSTLEIQRTEQGDSAMYLCASSPQLGPEQYFGPGTRLTVT.